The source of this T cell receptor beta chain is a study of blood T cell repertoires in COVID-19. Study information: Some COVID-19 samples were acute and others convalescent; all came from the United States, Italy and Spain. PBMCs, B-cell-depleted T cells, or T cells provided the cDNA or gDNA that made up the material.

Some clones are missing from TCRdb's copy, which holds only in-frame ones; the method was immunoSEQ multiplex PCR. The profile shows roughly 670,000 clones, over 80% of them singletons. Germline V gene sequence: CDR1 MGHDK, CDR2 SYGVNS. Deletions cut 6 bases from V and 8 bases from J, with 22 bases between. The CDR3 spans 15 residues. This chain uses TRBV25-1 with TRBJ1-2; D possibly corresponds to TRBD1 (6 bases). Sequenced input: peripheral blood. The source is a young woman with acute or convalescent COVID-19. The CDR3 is CASREAGAHSRGYTF. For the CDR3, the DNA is TGTGCCAGCAGGGAGGCAGGGGCCCACTCCCGCGGCTACACCTTC.